The entry that follows covers one T cell receptor beta chain sequence. This record belongs to a study of blood T cell repertoires in COVID-19. As processed by the authors: Amplification of reference gene primers provided the estimated nucleated cell counts. The table came from immunoSEQ multiplex PCR; TCRdb's copy has only in-frame clones and leaves some out. V and J calls and clone size are given by that table; D and trimming were obtained from the DNA. The sample includes approximately 85,000 clones, 87% seen only once; the top ten take around 3%. The clonotype originates from a woman aged 45-65 years with active or convalescent COVID-19. Sequenced input: peripheral blood.

The CDR3 region has the DNA TGCAGCGTTGAGAATAGGGGAGATACGCAGTATTTT. It translates to CSVENRGDTQYF. The chain uses TRBV29-1 and TRBJ2-3, with a tentative D call TRBD1 (5 bases). V was clipped by 3 bases and J by 5 bases, with 9 bases between them. The CDR3 is made up of 12 amino acids. Germline CDR1 is SQVTM and CDR2 is ANQGSEA.